The entry below gives a single T cell receptor beta chain sequence along with its context. Its antigen remains unknown. The use of a sample-barcoded 5' primer and a J-beta primer mix characterized a second PCR of 7 to 11 cycles. Through a template-switch adaptor with 12 random nucleotides, each cDNA molecule received a tag. All samples yielded 3 million or more CDR3-containing paired-end reads. From the 5' RACE reads, TCRdb called clonotypes with MiXCR, one entry per CDR3 protein. This sample has around 1,600,000 distinct CDR3 sequences; 35% to 45% occur once, and the top ten carry just over 4%. The data are from a study of blood T cells in healthy people across ages. Overall study findings and caveats: Higher diversity, along with more naive CD4+ cells, distinguished long-lived donors from aged donors. Roughly linearly, TCR beta diversity per million T cells fell as age increased.

Germline V gene sequence: CDR1 MDHEN, CDR2 SYDVKM. The CDR3 consists of 15 residues. The V and J ends lost 6 bases and 1 base respectively, with 15 bases between them. The material sequenced was blood. This clonotype was sampled from a young woman in good health. V and J are TRBV28 and TRBJ1-1; D may be TRBD1 (5 bases). The CDR3 DNA is TGTGCCAGCAGGCTCGGGAGGGGTGCGAACACTGAAGCTTTCTTT. It yields the protein CASRLGRGANTEAFF.